One and the same sample provided the 13 T cell receptor beta chains below, sequenced in a study of T cells expressing NK-cell markers. TCRdb re-called the 5' RACE reads and shows each CDR3 protein once, DNA omitted. In total, the table holds 400,000 to 500,000 distinct CDR3 sequences. The sequenced sample was blood T cells: a sorted CD56 or NKG2C T cell subset, CD4+ or CD8+ T cells, or bulk PBMC T cells (not recorded which). The receptor source for this set is a woman aged 18-70 years in good health.

V gene TRBV12-3 or TRBV12-4 combines with J gene TRBJ2-1; absent DNA, TCRdb's TRBD1 call cannot be checked. The CDR3 is 14 residues long. The CDR3 protein is CASSLVGTDNEQFF.

The CDR3 region is CASRIGGVRGEKLFF. The chain joins TRBV6-1 to TRBJ1-4; TCRdb reports TRBD1, a call that lacks DNA to check it against. Germline CDR1 MNHNS, CDR2 SASEGT. The CDR3 spans 15 residues.

The rearrangement links TRBV5-1 to TRBJ2-3. The CDR3 sequence is 13 residues long. Germline V gene sequence: CDR1 SGHRS, CDR2 YFSETQ. CDR3 loop: CASSRTWADTQYF.

The rearrangement uses TRBV10-3 and TRBJ1-5. The CDR3 runs 15 residues. CDR1 is ENHRY and CDR2 is SYGVKD in the germline V gene. The CDR3 protein is CAISESGENNQPQHF.

The chain joins TRBV4-3 to TRBJ2-1; TCRdb calls TRBD2, which cannot be checked without DNA. Germline V lookup: CDR1 LGHNA, CDR2 YSLEER. The CDR3 is 19 amino acids. The chain's CDR3 is CASSQDLVPGREGGNEQFF.

The chain employs TRBV5-1 and TRBJ1-1; the D call from TCRdb, TRBD1, cannot be confirmed without DNA. The germline gives CDR1 SGHRS, CDR2 YFSETQ. This CDR3 is 16 amino acids long. Here the CDR3 reads CASSLSLRGQDTEAFF.

The rearrangement joins TRBV9 to TRBJ2-7. Germline assignment: CDR1 SGDLS and CDR2 YYNGEE. This CDR3 contains 14 residues. The CDR3: CASSVGSASYEQYF.

This chain joins TRBV7-6 and TRBJ1-6. This CDR3 is built from 16 residues. In germline, CDR1 is SGHVS, CDR2 FNYEAQ. The CDR3 region is CASSLILVGNNSPLHF.

The chain couples TRBV4-3 to TRBJ2-6; without DNA, the TCRdb call of TRBD1 cannot be checked. This CDR3 has 19 residues. Germline assignment: CDR1 LGHNA and CDR2 YSLEER. CDR3 protein: CASSQDDDRIVSGANVLTF.

V usage is TRBV18 and J usage is TRBJ1-3; the TCRdb D gene call, TRBD1, has no DNA to confirm it. Germline CDR1 reads KGHSH; CDR2 reads LQKENI. This CDR3 spans 16 amino acids. This CDR3 reads CASSPAGTGSGNTIYF.

The chain employs TRBV4-3 and TRBJ1-1. There are 14 residues in the CDR3. In germline, CDR1 is LGHNA, CDR2 YSLEER. CDR3 sequence reads: CASSQDYLGTEAFF.

This chain links TRBV5-5 with TRBJ2-5; TCRdb indicates TRBD1, and absent DNA this call remains unverified. CDR3 length: 16 amino acids. Germline assignment: CDR1 SGHKS and CDR2 YYEKEE (reference sequence). CDR3 amino acids: CASSPGNRGRRETQYF.

This chain links TRBV20-1 with TRBJ2-2; the TCRdb D gene call, TRBD1, has no DNA to confirm it. Germline V gene data show CDR1 as DFQATT and CDR2 as SNEGSKA (reference sequence). CDR3 length: 14 amino acids. The CDR3 reads CSAIGGLNTGELFF.